These 30 T cell receptor beta chains were sequenced from one sample in a study of graft-versus-host responses after intestinal transplantation. Sequenced by immunoSEQ multiplex PCR; TCRdb stores in-frame clones only, minus some. The sample has about 94,000 clones; 91% are singletons. Antigens of these TCRs are unknown. The material was unstimulated CD8+ T cells sorted from spleen or lymph node cells, obtained before intestinal transplant. The receptors originated from a human donor who received an intestinal transplant.

This chain uses TRBV7-8 with TRBJ2-5, with 9 bases fitting TRBD1. After removal of 5 bases from V and 5 bases from J, the junction contained 24 bases not matched to a gene. Germline CDR1 and CDR2: SGHVS and FQNEAQ. This CDR3 has 20 residues. CDR3 sequence: CASSHESDRGILSSSETQYF. The CDR3 DNA follows: TGTGCCAGCAGCCATGAATCCGACAGGGGGATTTTGAGTTCATCGGAGACCCAGTACTTC. Full variable domain (rest looked up from reference TRBV7-8 and TRBJ2-5): GAGVSQSPRYKVAKRGQDVALRCDPISGHVSLFWYQQALGQGPEFLTYFQNEAQLDKSGLPSDRFFAERPEGSVSTLKIQRTQQEDSAVYLCASSHESDRGILSSSETQYFGPGTRLLVL.

This chain joins TRBV30 and TRBJ2-1; 7 nucleotides match TRBD2. From germline, CDR1 is GTSNPN and CDR2 SVGIG (reference sequence). V gave up 0 bases and J gave up 8 bases; unmatched junction bases: 7. The CDR3 is 14 residues long. The CDR3 DNA follows: TGTGCCTGGAGTGTGGCTAGCGGCCAGGATGAGCAGTTCTTC. Its protein product is CAWSVASGQDEQFF.

The rearrangement links TRBV9 to TRBJ2-2; tentatively, D is TRBD1 (5 bases). The germline V gene encodes CDR1 SGDLS and CDR2 YYNGEE. The CDR3 spans 16 residues. The V and J ends lost 4 bases and 0 bases respectively, with 13 bases between them. Here the CDR3 DNA reads TGTGCCAGCAGCCTTCTCCGGACACCGAACACCGGGGAGCTGTTTTTT. This sequence encodes CASSLLRTPNTGELFF.

The chain recombines TRBV10-1 with TRBJ1-1, with no clear D. Germline-derived CDR1 and CDR2 are WNHNN and SYGVQD (reference sequence). This CDR3 is built from 16 residues. The V end lost 2 bases, the J end lost 5 bases, and 18 bases lay between the germline ends. Here the CDR3 DNA reads TGCGCCAGCAGTGAGAACGGTGGGGATAGCGGGACTGAAGCTTTCTTT. Amino acids: CASSENGGDSGTEAFF.

This clone has just a few counts. The V call is TRBV6-5, the J call TRBJ2-7; D perhaps matches TRBD1 (7 bases). The CDR3 is 15 residues long. Germline CDR1 and CDR2: MNHEY and SVGAGI. V dropped 0 bases and J dropped 4 bases, with 13 bases sitting between them. The CDR3 DNA follows: TGTGCCAGCAGTTACTCGGAGGGGGCTGGGTACGAGCAGTACTTC. Translating it yields CASSYSEGAGYEQYF.

The chain uses TRBV5-6 and TRBJ2-7; 12 bases match TRBD2. CDR3 length: 16 amino acids. The ends lost 7 bases at V and 7 bases at J; junction bases unmatched: 15. The germline gives CDR1 SGHDT, CDR2 YYEEEE. The CDR3 DNA reads TGTGCCAGCGCTTCCCCCCGGACTAGCGGGATCTGGGAGCAGTACTTC. This translates into CASASPRTSGIWEQYF.

The chain uses TRBV11-2 and TRBJ1-1; 9 bases line up with TRBD1. Germline values: CDR1 SGHAT, CDR2 FQNNGV. This CDR3 spans 16 amino acids. J gave up 7 bases and V 5 bases, and 14 bases lay outside the gene matches. The CDR3 bases are TGTGCCAGCAGCCTGACGGGGGGGGACAGGGAGGATGAAGCTTTCTTT. It encodes CASSLTGGDREDEAFF.

The chain recombines TRBV4-1 with TRBJ2-5; 9 bases line up with TRBD1. V gave up 5 bases and J gave up 5 bases; unmatched junction bases: 9. CDR3 size: 15 residues. Germline assignment: CDR1 MGHRA and CDR2 YSYEKL. DNA for the CDR3: TGCGCCAGCAGCACCTTGGGACAGGGTTTGGAGACCCAGTACTTC. This translates into CASSTLGQGLETQYF.

The J gene is TRBJ2-1, the V gene TRBV5-6, with TRBD2 matching over 7 bases. Germline V gene data show CDR1 as SGHDT and CDR2 as YYEEEE. Germline trimming cut 1 base from V and 8 bases from J; bases unmatched to any gene: 12. The CDR3 is 16 amino acids. The CDR3 region is CASSLSAGTKGYEQFF. The CDR3 nucleotides read TGTGCCAGCAGCTTGTCCGCCGGGACTAAGGGTTATGAGCAGTTCTTC.

As DNA, the CDR3 is TGTGCCAGCAGCCCAGGACAGGGCGAAGCTTTCTTT. It codes for CASSPGQGEAFF. The chain has TRBV9 and TRBJ1-1; 8 bases are shared with TRBD1. Germline CDR1 and CDR2: SGDLS and YYNGEE. The CDR3 spans 12 residues. J gave up 8 bases and V 4 bases, and 4 bases lay outside the gene matches.

The chain uses TRBV27 and TRBJ2-3, with a tentative D call TRBD1 (5 bases). V lost 0 bases to trimming and J lost 1 base, with 8 bases between them. From germline, CDR1 is MNHEY and CDR2 SMNVEV (reference sequence). The CDR3 is 15 residues long. CDR3 sequence (DNA): TGTGCCAGCAGTTTATCGACAGTGGGCACAGATACGCAGTATTTT. It encodes CASSLSTVGTDTQYF.

The sample holds one count of this clone. The rearrangement links TRBV5-5 to TRBJ1-1; weak D call: TRBD1 (5 bases). This CDR3 contains 15 residues. The germline V gene encodes CDR1 SGHKS and CDR2 YYEKEE (reference sequence). V gave up 0 bases and J gave up 3 bases, with 12 bases separating them. CDR3 sequence (DNA): TGTGCCAGCAGCTTGGATGGGGGACTGGACACTGAAGCTTTCTTT. Translating it yields CASSLDGGLDTEAFF. The complete variable domain, with remaining parts taken from reference TRBV5-5 and TRBJ1-1, reads DAGVTQSPTHLIKTRGQQVTLRCSPISGHKSVSWYQQVLGQGPQFIFQYYEKEERGRGNFPDRFSARQFPNYSSELNVNALLLGDSALYLCASSLDGGLDTEAFFGQGTRLTVV.

V usage is TRBV5-6 and J usage is TRBJ1-2, with a weak D call TRBD1 (5 bases). This CDR3 spans 15 amino acids. The V and J ends lost 0 bases and 9 bases respectively, with 18 bases between them. CDR1 and CDR2 (germline): SGHDT, YYEEEE. CDR3 nucleotide sequence: TGTGCCAGCAGCTTGGCCGCTGAAGGGGTTCGGCGCTACACCTTC. This gives the protein CASSLAAEGVRRYTF.

The chain links TRBV27 to TRBJ1-4; possibly TRBD1 for D (5 bases). The V gene's germline CDR1 is MNHEY and CDR2 SMNVEV (reference sequence). The ends were cut back, 6 bases at V and 6 bases at J, with 17 bases in the middle. The length of the CDR3 is 15 residues. The chain's CDR3 is CASRLGSREDEKLFF. The CDR3 bases are TGTGCCAGCAGGCTAGGGTCCAGGGAAGATGAAAAACTGTTTTTT.

This sequence joins TRBV25-1 and TRBJ2-1; D is undetermined. V lost 7 bases, J lost 4 bases, and 20 bases lay in between. CDR1 MGHDK and CDR2 SYGVNS come from the germline V gene. CDR3 length: 16 amino acids. CDR3 region: CASTPRRAMVYNEQFF. CDR3 coding DNA: TGTGCCAGCACCCCGAGGAGAGCTATGGTGTACAATGAGCAGTTCTTC.

This rearrangement joins TRBV19 to TRBJ2-7, with a tentative D call TRBD1 (5 bases). V was shortened by 3 bases and J by 3 bases, with 9 bases between the two germline ends. Germline values: CDR1 LNHDA, CDR2 SQIVND (reference sequence). The CDR3 is 13 amino acids. CDR3 DNA: TGTGCCAGTAGTATGGGGCCTCGCTACGAGCAGTACTTC. Encoded protein: CASSMGPRYEQYF.

This clone has more than one count but fewer than ten. The rearrangement links TRBV30 to TRBJ2-1; no firm D call. From germline, CDR1 is GTSNPN and CDR2 SVGIG (reference sequence). The CDR3 covers 12 residues. Trimming removed 4 bases at V and 1 base at J, with 5 bases between. CDR3 amino acids: CAWMRSYNEQFF. The CDR3, as DNA: TGTGCCTGGATGAGGTCCTACAATGAGCAGTTCTTC. Variable domain in full (rest from reference TRBV30 and TRBJ2-1): SQTIHQWPATLVQPVGSPLSLECTVEGTSNPNLYWYRQAAGRGLQLLFYSVGIGQISSEVPQNLSASRPQDRQFILSSKKLLLSDSGFYLCAWMRSYNEQFFGPGTRLTVL.

CDR3 residues: CASSVGGGEQYF. The CDR3 nucleotides read TGTGCCAGCAGCGTAGGGGGGGGTGAGCAGTACTTC. This sequence joins TRBV9 and TRBJ2-7; TRBD2 aligns across 7 bases. Germline CDR1 reads SGDLS; CDR2 reads YYNGEE. CDR3 length: 12 amino acids. Trimming removed 0 bases from V and 7 bases from J; junction bases left unmatched: 1.

The chain has TRBV30 and TRBJ2-7; tentatively, D is TRBD2 (6 bases). Trimming pared 0 bases from V and 4 bases from J, leaving 16 bases between. Germline lookup yields CDR1 GTSNPN and CDR2 SVGIG (reference sequence). The CDR3 contains 15 residues. The CDR3 DNA reads TGTGCCTGGAGTGTAGGGAACGGCGGGATGTACGAGCAGTACTTC. Translated: CAWSVGNGGMYEQYF.

The CDR3 DNA sequence: TGTGCCAGCAGTTTATCGACTAGCGGGGTCGCCTACAATGAGCAGTTCTTC. This codes for CASSLSTSGVAYNEQFF. The rearrangement joins TRBV27 to TRBJ2-1; 11 bases match TRBD2. The V gene end was trimmed by 0 bases and the J gene end by 2 bases; junction bases not matched to a gene: 3. The CDR3 is 17 amino acids. CDR1 is MNHEY and CDR2 is SMNVEV in the germline V gene (reference sequence).

The chain combines TRBV6-5 with TRBJ1-2, with 7 bases matching TRBD1. The ends lost 4 bases at V and 5 bases at J; junction bases unmatched: 7. CDR1 is MNHEY, CDR2 SVGAGI, per germline. The CDR3 sequence is 14 residues long. The CDR3 region has the DNA TGTGCCAGCAGTTTCAGGGGGGTAGGGTATGGCTACACCTTC. Translated, it gives CASSFRGVGYGYTF.

J is TRBJ2-3 and V is TRBV6-5, with D perhaps matching TRBD2 (5 bases). V lost 5 bases and J lost 1, with 13 bases in between. The CDR3 contains 15 residues. Germline V gives CDR1 MNHEY, CDR2 SVGAGI. CDR3 sequence reads: CASSPLGYGTDTQYF. CDR3 in DNA: TGTGCCAGCAGTCCACTAGGGTATGGCACAGATACGCAGTATTTT.

The gene calls are TRBV4-1 and TRBJ2-3; TRBD2 might be the D (6 bases). V was pared by 1 base and J by 8 bases, with 10 bases between. Germline loops: CDR1 MGHRA, CDR2 YSYEKL. The CDR3 totals 13 residues. CDR3 nucleotides: TGCGCCAGCAGCCAAGTTGGGGGAGGTACGCAGTATTTT. It specifies CASSQVGGGTQYF.

The chain links TRBV7-8 to TRBJ2-2, with 13 positions matching TRBD2. This CDR3 is built from 20 residues. Germline CDR1 reads SGHVS; CDR2 reads FQNEAQ. V lost 3 bases and J lost 7; bases outside the gene matches: 17. The CDR3 nucleotides are TGTGCCAGCAGCTTTGAGCCTCCGGGACTAGCGGGGCTTAAGGACGGGGAGCTGTTTTTT. This sequence encodes CASSFEPPGLAGLKDGELFF. The full variable domain, its missing parts supplied by reference TRBV7-8 and TRBJ2-2, is GAGVSQSPRYKVAKRGQDVALRCDPISGHVSLFWYQQALGQGPEFLTYFQNEAQLDKSGLPSDRFFAERPEGSVSTLKIQRTQQEDSAVYLCASSFEPPGLAGLKDGELFFGEGSRLTVL.

A note on this clone: The junction and the germline gene differ at one end; a read error may be behind it. The chain is built from TRBV28 and TRBJ2-1; TRBD1 matches at 8 bases. Looked up from germline, CDR1 is MDHEN and CDR2 is SYDVKM. This CDR3 has 14 amino acids. CDR3 sequence (DNA): TGTGCCAGCGGTTTACCGACAGGGGAAAATGAGCAGTTCTTC. This encodes CASGLPTGENEQFF.

The CDR3 region has the DNA TGCGCCAGCAGCTTGGACCTAGCTGGCAACGTTGCGGAGCTGTTTTTT. This sequence encodes CASSLDLAGNVAELFF. The V and J genes are TRBV5-1 and TRBJ2-2; TRBD2 might be the D (5 bases). Germline CDR1 reads SGHRS; CDR2 reads YFSETQ. V lost 0 bases to trimming and J lost 10 bases, with 19 bases between them. The CDR3 length is 16 residues.

The rearrangement joins TRBV5-5 to TRBJ2-5, with a possible D match to TRBD2 (5 bases). The last part of the DNA fits TRBJ2-7 better; the J call may be wrong. CDR3 length: 15 amino acids. CDR1 is SGHKS and CDR2 is YYEKEE in the germline V gene (reference sequence). The CDR3 region is CASSPEAYNSYEQYF. CDR3 coding DNA: TGTGCCAGCAGCCCGGAGGCCTATAACTCCTACGAGCAGTACTTC.

The chain joins TRBV2 to TRBJ2-1, with 7 bases that match TRBD2. The V gene's germline CDR1 is SNHLY and CDR2 FYNNEI. This CDR3 spans 15 amino acids. The J segment lost 3 bases and the V segment lost 7 bases, leaving 9 bases of the junction unmatched. The CDR3 sequence: CASKREGRVYNEQFF. CDR3 nucleotide sequence: TGTGCCAGCAAAAGGGAGGGTAGGGTCTACAATGAGCAGTTCTTC.

There are a few counts of this clone. This sequence joins TRBV5-6 and TRBJ2-7; 8 nucleotides line up with TRBD2. The trim removed 2 bases at V and 2 bases at J, leaving 3 bases unmatched. CDR3 size: 14 residues. Germline V gives CDR1 SGHDT, CDR2 YYEEEE. CDR3 amino acids: CASSFREGPYEQYF. In DNA, the CDR3 is TGTGCCAGCAGCTTCCGGGAGGGTCCCTACGAGCAGTACTTC.

The chain couples TRBV10-2 to TRBJ2-5; possible D gene TRBD1, 5 bases. Germline loops: CDR1 WSHSY, CDR2 SAAADI. The CDR3 is made up of 13 amino acids. Trimming removed 6 bases from V and 5 bases from J, with 13 bases in between. CDR3 bases: TGCGCCAGCAGCAGGGATCGGTGGGAGACCCAGTACTTC. Amino acid sequence: CASSRDRWETQYF.